The clone carrying this TCR beta chain was counted a few times. The data were taken from a study of blood T cell repertoires in COVID-19. Source study methods: Estimation of nucleated cell counts was performed using reference gene primer amplification. Profiled with immunoSEQ multiplex PCR; TCRdb holds only in-frame clones, not every one. The V and J calls and the clone size are those of that table, but D and trimming were determined from the DNA. The data hold approximately 110,000 clones, with approximately 81% observed a single time. CDR3 length equals 15 residues. The ends lost 3 bases at V and 3 bases at J; junction bases unmatched: 7. The germline V gene has CDR1 KGHSH and CDR2 LQKENI.

This sequence was found in a human donor in a cohort sampled during active COVID-19. Sample: peripheral blood. The rearrangement joins TRBV18 to TRBJ1-1; 7 bases map to TRBD1. The chain's CDR3 is CASSPPARGDTEAFF. As DNA, the CDR3 is TGTGCCAGCTCACCCCCGGCCAGGGGGGACACTGAAGCTTTCTTT.